These T cell receptor beta chains were read from a single sample in a study of blood T cells in healthy people across ages. TCRdb processed the 5' RACE reads anew with MiXCR; each CDR3 protein has one entry. The sample carries 550,000 to 800,000 distinct CDR3 sequences, about 30% recorded once. Sequencing input: blood. These receptors all stem from a woman of 80 years or more in good health. Both conserved end residues are part of each CDR3. D genes are given only for firm matches. The listing skips clone size in some rows; elsewhere it reads once, few, many or a size class.

V	J	size	D	CDR3	DNA
TRBV9	TRBJ2-3	NA	TRBD1	CASSPQPDRGEKVTDTQYF	TGTGCCAGCAGCCCCCAGCCGGACAGGGGCGAGAAGGTGACAGATACGCAGTATTTT
TRBV28	TRBJ1-2	many	NA	CASSLWAELNYGYTF	TGTGCCAGCAGTTTATGGGCGGAGCTCAACTATGGCTACACCTTC
TRBV20-1	TRBJ2-2	NA	NA	CSASGGQGHTGELFF	TGCAGTGCTAGCGGGGGGCAGGGACACACCGGGGAGCTGTTTTTT
TRBV6-2/TRBV6-3	TRBJ1-2	many	TRBD1	CASRNRDRDVYGYTF	TGTGCCAGCAGAAACCGGGACAGGGATGTTTATGGCTACACCTTC
TRBV21-1	TRBJ1-1	many	NA	CASSKEWWGGNTEAFF	TGTGCCAGCAGCAAAGAGTGGTGGGGGGGGAACACTGAAGCTTTCTTT
TRBV2	TRBJ2-3	NA	TRBD2	CASSEWGLAGVMGMGDTQYF	TGTGCCAGCAGTGAATGGGGACTAGCGGGGGTAATGGGCATGGGAGATACGCAGTATTTT
TRBV9	TRBJ1-4	few	TRBD1	CASSALPGQGQEKLFF	TGTGCCAGCAGCGCCTTACCGGGACAGGGGCAAGAAAAACTGTTTTTT
TRBV4-2	TRBJ1-2	NA	TRBD1	CASSRGQGGSSNYGYTF	TGTGCCAGCAGCCGAGGGCAGGGGGGAAGTTCTAACTATGGCTACACCTTC
TRBV6-1	TRBJ1-5	few	NA	CASSPEGGSQPQHF	TGTGCCAGCAGTCCGGAGGGCGGAAGTCAGCCCCAGCATTTT
TRBV11-2	TRBJ2-3	NA	TRBD1	CASSRRTGGYVNTDTQYF	TGTGCCAGCAGCCGCAGGACAGGGGGCTACGTAAACACAGATACGCAGTATTTT
TRBV6-5	TRBJ1-2	many	TRBD1	CASSFRGYGYTF	TGTGCCAGCAGTTTCAGGGGGTATGGCTACACCTTC
TRBV29-1	TRBJ2-5	NA	TRBD2	CSVGLVVETQYF	TGCAGCGTGGGACTAGTTGTAGAAACCCAGTACTTC
TRBV6-2/TRBV6-3	TRBJ1-1	few	NA	CASSYSSLTLDTEAFF	TGTGCCAGCAGTTACTCCAGTTTGACATTAGACACTGAAGCTTTCTTT
TRBV12-3/TRBV12-4	TRBJ2-1	many	TRBD2	CASSSTSGGYNEQFF	TGTGCCAGCAGTTCGACTAGCGGGGGATACAATGAGCAGTTCTTC
TRBV2	TRBJ2-7	few	NA	CASRSGTRTATYEQYF	TGTGCCAGCAGGTCCGGGACTCGTACTGCGACCTACGAGCAGTACTTC
TRBV20-1	TRBJ2-3	NA	TRBD2	CSASLAETSTDTQYF	TGCAGTGCTTCTCTAGCGGAGACTTCCACAGATACGCAGTATTTT
TRBV6-1	TRBJ2-7	many	TRBD1	CASSVWTGTGEQYF	TGTGCCAGCAGTGTATGGACAGGGACAGGCGAGCAGTACTTC
TRBV11-1	TRBJ2-1	many	TRBD2	CASSLSGGPKGEQFF	TGTGCCAGCAGCTTGAGCGGGGGGCCCAAGGGTGAGCAGTTCTTC
TRBV4-2	TRBJ2-1	many	TRBD2	CASSQVQGLGFGEQFF	TGTGCCAGCAGCCAAGTTCAGGGACTAGGCTTTGGTGAGCAGTTCTTC
TRBV19	TRBJ2-7	many	NA	CASSIRDNTYEQYF	TGTGCCAGTAGTATCAGGGATAACACCTACGAGCAGTACTTC
TRBV10-3	TRBJ2-1	many	NA	CAIITGDNEQFF	TGTGCCATCATTACCGGGGACAATGAGCAGTTCTTC
TRBV5-1	TRBJ2-7	few	TRBD2	CASSTGLAGPEQYF	TGCGCCAGCTCTACGGGACTAGCGGGGCCCGAGCAGTACTTC
TRBV20-1	TRBJ2-7	many	TRBD2	CSAVRGTSSYEQYF	TGCAGTGCTGTCCGAGGGACTAGCTCCTACGAGCAGTACTTC
TRBV20-1	TRBJ2-7	NA	TRBD2	CSARGLYSGSILLSYEQYF	TGCAGTGCTAGGGGACTATACTCTGGTTCTATCCTTCTCTCCTACGAGCAGTACTTC
TRBV21-1	TRBJ2-7	many	NA	CASSKYARAQDLPTLGSYEQYF	TGTGCCAGCAGCAAATACGCCCGTGCCCAGGATCTCCCCACGTTAGGCTCCTACGAGCAGTACTTC
TRBV7-2	TRBJ2-1	many	NA	CASSLVAIEQFF	TGTGCCAGCAGCTTAGTGGCGATTGAGCAGTTCTTC